The 30 T cell receptor beta chains below all came from one sample that was sequenced in a study of liver allograft versus peripheral blood T cells (dated by TCRdb to between 2020 and 2021). With respect to the entire study: The study compared T cell receptor repertoires found within transplanted livers against repertoires in the peripheral blood of liver transplant recipients.

This sample was sequenced with an Illumina MiSeq. TCRdb cleaned the public reads at Q25 with fastp, built clones with MiXCR and kept in-frame beta chains. CDR3 protein sequences are deduplicated, and each keeps its most common genes and DNA. The sample table shows about 6,500 distinct CDR3 sequences, and 18% are seen once. Clones ranked in the top ten supply 58% of the sample. Receptors originate from a human patient who had a liver transplant. After a transplant, some T cells may be the graft donor's own cells.

This chain uses TRBV20-1 with TRBJ1-4; TRBD1 matches 7 bases. CDR3 length: 14 residues. The ends lost 5 bases at V and 7 bases at J; junction bases unmatched: 10. Germline V gene sequence: CDR1 DFQATT, CDR2 SNEGSKA (reference sequence). DNA for the CDR3: TGCAGTGCTTTTATACAGGGGTTGAGTGAAAAACTGTTTTTT. Translating gives CSAFIQGLSEKLFF.

Comment on this clonotype: Germline is not matched at one junction end, which may reflect a read error. The rearrangement joins TRBV14 to TRBJ1-2; D gene uncertain. Germline V gene lookup returns CDR1 SGHDN and CDR2 FVKESK. The CDR3 extends over 13 amino acids. The DNA for the CDR3 is TGTGCCAACAGCCACCCAACTAACTATGGCTACACCTTC. Protein sequence: CANSHPTNYGYTF. Complete variable domain (other parts from reference TRBV14 and TRBJ1-2): EAGVTQFPSHSVIEKGQTVTLRCDPISGHDNLYWYRRVMGKEIKFLLHFVKESKQDESGMPNNRFLAERTGGTYSTLKVQPAELEDSGVYFCANSHPTNYGYTFGSGTRLTVV.

Turning to this clonotype: The germline gene is not matched at one end of the junction; a read error may be the cause. This chain uses TRBV30 with TRBJ1-2; tentative D call: TRBD1 (6 bases). This CDR3 spans 12 amino acids. The germline V gene encodes CDR1 GTSNPN and CDR2 SVGIG (reference sequence). CDR3 in amino acids: CAWSLLSDSEDF. For the CDR3, the DNA is TGTGCCTGGAGTCTACTATCGGACAGCGAGGACTTC.

The table lists this clonotype with many counts. V and J are TRBV19 and TRBJ2-3, with 10 nucleotides matching TRBD2. Germline V gives CDR1 LNHDA, CDR2 SQIVND (reference sequence). V shed 5 bases and J 1 base; nucleotides not matched to a gene: 18. This CDR3 region has 20 residues. The chain's CDR3 is CASSPSPLYLAGERTDTQYF. The CDR3 nucleotides are TGTGCCAGTAGTCCCTCTCCCCTCTATCTAGCGGGGGAGCGCACAGATACGCAGTATTTT.

This clonotype was seen ten or more times. This chain uses TRBV5-1 with TRBJ1-1; TRBD1 agrees at 7 bases. This CDR3 comprises 15 residues. Germline assignment: CDR1 SGHRS and CDR2 YFSETQ. Germline trimming cut 3 bases from V and 1 base from J; bases unmatched to any gene: 6. The CDR3 sequence: CASSSWTGRNTEAFF. The DNA for the CDR3 is TGCGCCAGCAGCTCTTGGACAGGAAGGAACACTGAAGCTTTCTTT.

This clonotype was detected many times. The V call is TRBV7-9, the J call TRBJ2-7; TRBD2 might be the D (6 bases). Germline CDR1 and CDR2: SEHNR and FQNEAQ (reference sequence). The CDR3 extends over 14 amino acids. With 1 base removed from V and 1 base from J, the gap between germline ends came to 8 bases. The CDR3: CASSLGGESYEQYF. As DNA, the CDR3 is TGTGCCAGCAGCTTAGGGGGGGAATCCTACGAGCAGTACTTC.

By sample share, this clonotype is medium-sized. The rearrangement links TRBV7-2 to TRBJ1-2; TRBD1 is a possible D gene (5 bases). The germline V gene encodes CDR1 SGHTA and CDR2 FQGNSA. This CDR3 has 16 residues. V lost 1 base to trimming and J lost 8 bases, with 20 bases between them. CDR3 sequence (DNA): TGTGCCAGCAGCTTAGTGGGCCAGGGAGGGGTAAGAGGCTACACCTTC. It yields the protein CASSLVGQGGVRGYTF.

The chain recombines TRBV5-6 with TRBJ1-2, with D tentatively TRBD1 (5 bases). With 1 base removed from V and 2 bases from J, the gap between germline ends came to 12 bases. In germline, CDR1 is SGHDT, CDR2 YYEEEE. This CDR3 has 15 residues. The DNA of the CDR3 is TGTGCCAGCAGCTTGCGACAGATATTAAACTATGGCTACACCTTC. Translating gives CASSLRQILNYGYTF. Based on the CDR3 plus reference TRBV5-6 and TRBJ1-2, the full variable domain is DAGVTQSPTHLIKTRGQQVTLRCSPKSGHDTVSWYQQALGQGPQFIFQYYEEEERQRGNFPDRFSGHQFPNYSSELNVNALLLGDSALYLCASSLRQILNYGYTFGSGTRLTVV.

Turning to this clonotype: Given a much more abundant clone one base away, this may be a read error. J is TRBJ1-1 and V is TRBV19; no reliable D call. V was clipped by 4 bases and J by 4 bases, with 13 bases between them. This CDR3 region has 14 residues. The germline CDR1 and CDR2 sequences are LNHDA and SQIVND (reference sequence). The CDR3 DNA reads TGTGCCAGTAGTACATGGGTCGGGATCACTGAAGCTTTCTTT. Translated, it gives CASSTWVGITEAFF. Full variable domain (rest looked up from reference TRBV19 and TRBJ1-1): DGGITQSPKYLFRKEGQNVTLSCEQNLNHDAMYWYRQDPGQGLRLIYYSQIVNDFQKGDIAEGYSVSREKKESFPLTVTSAQKNPTAFYLCASSTWVGITEAFFGQGTRLTVV.

This clonotype occurred many times. V usage is TRBV10-3 and J usage is TRBJ1-2; the match to TRBD1 covers 7 bases. Trimming cost V 11 bases and J 6 bases; bases outside gene matches: 12. The CDR3 spans 13 residues. The germline V gene has CDR1 ENHRY and CDR2 SYGVKD. The CDR3 nucleotides read TGTGCCCTATACAGGGGATCCGCGGATGGCTACACCTTC. Protein sequence: CALYRGSADGYTF.

This clonotype has a count of ten or more. The rearrangement links TRBV19 to TRBJ1-1, with D uncertain. Per germline, CDR1 LNHDA and CDR2 SQIVND (reference sequence). V was shortened by 3 bases and J by 7 bases, with 15 bases between the two germline ends. This CDR3 spans 14 amino acids. CDR3 sequence: CASSIRGEMSEAFF. The CDR3 nucleotides are TGTGCCAGTAGTATCCGGGGTGAGATGAGTGAAGCTTTCTTT.

Within the sample, this clonotype is medium-sized (0.01 to 0.1%). The CDR3: CASSIQGQGTEAFF. The CDR3 bases are TGTGCCAGTAGTATTCAAGGGCAGGGCACTGAAGCTTTCTTT. This chain links TRBV19 with TRBJ1-1, with TRBD1 as a possible D gene (5 bases). The CDR3 is made up of 14 amino acids. The germline gives CDR1 LNHDA, CDR2 SQIVND (reference sequence). V was pared by 3 bases and J by 4 bases, with 12 bases between.

The chain joins TRBV25-1 to TRBJ2-2; D unresolved. V lost 1 base and J lost 1, with 7 bases in between. Germline V gene lookup returns CDR1 MGHDK and CDR2 SYGVNS. The CDR3 has 15 amino acids. The CDR3 region has the DNA TGTGCCAGCAGTGAATCATCAGAGAACACCGGGGAGCTGTTTTTT. This codes for CASSESSENTGELFF.

This clonotype was seen repeatedly, ten times or more. The chain carries TRBV13 and TRBJ2-7, with D perhaps TRBD1 (5 bases). The V end was cut by 5 bases, the J end by 2 bases, with 13 bases between. This CDR3 spans 14 amino acids. Germline assignment: CDR1 PRHDT and CDR2 FYEKMQ (reference sequence). CDR3 DNA: TGTGCCAGCAGCGTCGGCAGGGAAGCCTACGAGCAGTACTTC. Protein sequence: CASSVGREAYEQYF. The complete variable domain, with remaining parts taken from reference TRBV13 and TRBJ2-7, reads AAGVIQSPRHLIKEKRETATLKCYPIPRHDTVYWYQQGPGQDPQFLISFYEKMQSDKGSIPDRFSAQQFSDYHSELNMSSLELGDSALYFCASSVGREAYEQYFGPGTRLTVT.

Turning to this clonotype: A read error is possible here, since a much larger clone lies one base away. The V call is TRBV19, the J call TRBJ2-4; 8 nucleotides agree with TRBD1. Looked up from germline, CDR1 is LNHDA and CDR2 is SQIVND (reference sequence). The CDR3 totals 13 residues. The CDR3 region is CASSPTGADGCTF. The CDR3 bases are TGTGCCAGTAGTCCGACAGGGGCGGATGGCTGCACCTTC.

This clonotype was detected a few times. The rearrangement links TRBV12-3 or TRBV12-4 to TRBJ1-3; no firm D call. Trimming took off 2 bases at V and 0 bases at J, with 5 bases between the two ends. The CDR3 totals 14 residues. Here the CDR3 reads CASSLSGSGNTIYF. The CDR3 DNA follows: TGTGCCAGCAGTTTAAGTGGCTCTGGAAACACCATATATTTT.

In its sample, this clonotype was seen once. A much more abundant neighbour one base away suggests this may be a read error. V usage is TRBV24-1 and J usage is TRBJ1-5; D not certain. Germline CDR1 and CDR2: KGHDR and SFDVKD. The CDR3 runs to 12 residues. Here the CDR3 DNA reads TGTGCCACCAGTGATCGTAATCAGCCCCAGCGTTTT. Translating it yields CATSDRNQPQRF.

This clonotype was counted a few times. The rearrangement links TRBV13 to TRBJ2-7; D is undetermined. Deletions cut 0 bases from V and 6 bases from J, with 12 bases between. The CDR3 spans 14 residues. Germline assignment: CDR1 PRHDT and CDR2 FYEKMQ (reference sequence). Here the CDR3 DNA reads TGTGCCAGCAGCTTAGGCCTAGGTAATTCCGAGCAGTACTTC. This codes for CASSLGLGNSEQYF.

This clonotype was seen repeatedly, ten times or more. The chain carries TRBV10-3 and TRBJ1-1; D gene uncertain. V shed 2 bases and J shed 2 bases, with 9 bases lying between them. The CDR3 is made up of 14 amino acids. CDR1 ENHRY and CDR2 SYGVKD come from the germline V gene. The CDR3 sequence is CAISEPGFNTEAFF. CDR3 coding DNA: TGTGCCATCAGTGAGCCGGGGTTTAACACTGAAGCTTTCTTT.

In its sample, this clonotype was seen a few times. The chain recombines TRBV11-1 with TRBJ1-1; D is ambiguous. Trimming left V 1 base short and J 2 bases short, with 8 bases between. Per germline, CDR1 SGHAT and CDR2 FQDESV (reference sequence). The CDR3 extends over 14 amino acids. CDR3 nucleotides: TGTGCCAGCAGCTTAGGGTCAGTAAACACTGAAGCTTTCTTT. It codes for CASSLGSVNTEAFF. Combining the CDR3 with reference TRBV11-1 and TRBJ1-1 gives the whole variable domain EAEVAQSPRYKITEKSQAVAFWCDPISGHATLYWYRQILGQGPELLVQFQDESVVDDSQLPKDRFSAERLKGVDSTLKIQPAELGDSAMYLCASSLGSVNTEAFFGQGTRLTVV.

The sample holds many counts of this clonotype. This chain connects TRBV7-9 to TRBJ1-2; 11 positions match TRBD1. V gave up 3 bases and J gave up 7 bases; unmatched junction bases: 13. Looked up from germline, CDR1 is SEHNR and CDR2 is FQNEAQ (reference sequence). This CDR3 comprises 17 residues. The DNA for the CDR3 is TGTGCCAGCAGCTTGGGGCTTACCGGGACAGGGGGAGGTGGCTACACCTTC. This codes for CASSLGLTGTGGGGYTF.

This clonotype has at least ten counts. The rearrangement uses TRBV27 and TRBJ2-3, with 9 positions matching TRBD2. This CDR3 is built from 17 residues. Losses at the gene ends were 6 bases for V and 4 bases for J; bases not matched to a gene: 14. Germline V gene lookup returns CDR1 MNHEY and CDR2 SMNVEV (reference sequence). CDR3 bases: TGTGCCAGCAGCCGACCTCCTAGCGGGGTGAGCGCAGATACGCAGTATTTT. Protein product: CASSRPPSGVSADTQYF.

This clonotype was counted between two and nine times. The V and J genes are TRBV12-3 or TRBV12-4 and TRBJ2-1, with 7 bases aligning to TRBD2. The CDR3 covers 14 residues. V shed 3 bases and J 7 bases; nucleotides not matched to a gene: 6. The CDR3 is CASSLGGTWNEQFF. The CDR3 DNA reads as TGTGCCAGCAGTTTGGGGGGGACTTGGAATGAGCAGTTCTTC.

This clonotype was seen many times. V is TRBV6-5 and J is TRBJ1-2; 9 bases map to TRBD1. From germline, CDR1 is MNHEY and CDR2 SVGAGI. V dropped 5 bases and J dropped 4; count of bases not matched to a gene: 11. The CDR3 is 16 amino acids. This CDR3 is CASSHRDRVGLYGYTF. As DNA, the CDR3 is TGTGCCAGCAGTCACCGGGACAGGGTGGGCCTCTATGGCTACACCTTC.

In this sample, this clonotype turned up many times. The rearrangement links TRBV10-3 to TRBJ1-2; TRBD1 might be the D (5 bases). V gave up 0 bases and J gave up 3 bases, with 11 bases separating them. The CDR3 sequence is 15 residues long. Germline CDR1 ENHRY, CDR2 SYGVKD. The CDR3: CAISESLGGDYGYTF. The CDR3 DNA reads TGTGCCATCAGTGAGTCGCTCGGGGGGGACTATGGCTACACCTTC.

This clonotype was detected ten times or more. J is TRBJ2-2 and V is TRBV5-6; perhaps TRBD2 as D (7 bases). Deletions cut 4 bases from V and 6 bases from J, with 10 bases between. Germline V gene lookup returns CDR1 SGHDT and CDR2 YYEEEE. The CDR3 consists of 13 residues. The CDR3: CASSLGGAGELFF. The CDR3 nucleotides read TGTGCCAGCAGCCTAGGGGGGGCCGGGGAGCTGTTTTTT.

In this sample, this clonotype turned up a few times. The chain employs TRBV7-9 and TRBJ1-4; 9 nucleotides agree with TRBD1. Germline CDR1 SEHNR, CDR2 FQNEAQ (reference sequence). This CDR3 comprises 17 residues. V shed 2 bases, J shed 0 bases, and the junction held 4 bases outside the gene matches. The CDR3 loop is CASSLRGTGTTNEKLFF. CDR3 coding DNA: TGTGCCAGCAGCTTAAGGGGGACAGGGACAACTAATGAAAAACTGTTTTTT.

The count of this clonotype is one. The chain links TRBV5-4 to TRBJ2-7; D not certain. Looked up from germline, CDR1 is SGHNT and CDR2 is YYREEE (reference sequence). Trimming stripped 3 bases from V and 3 bases from J, with 16 bases between. There are 15 residues in the CDR3. CDR3 in DNA: TGTGCCAGCAGCTCGGGCTATGGGCTAGTCTACGAGCAGTACTTC. Its translation: CASSSGYGLVYEQYF.

In this sample, this clonotype turned up a few times. The chain has TRBV13 and TRBJ2-7; D remains unclear. Per germline, CDR1 PRHDT and CDR2 FYEKMQ (reference sequence). This CDR3 contains 14 residues. Trimming pared 0 bases from V and 4 bases from J, leaving 10 bases between. Here the CDR3 DNA reads TGTGCCAGCAGCTTAGGTATCAGCCCGTACGAGCAGTACTTC. It codes for CASSLGISPYEQYF. The full variable domain, in which reference TRBV13 and TRBJ2-7 provide the parts outside the CDR3, is AAGVIQSPRHLIKEKRETATLKCYPIPRHDTVYWYQQGPGQDPQFLISFYEKMQSDKGSIPDRFSAQQFSDYHSELNMSSLELGDSALYFCASSLGISPYEQYFGPGTRLTVT.

This clonotype was recorded a few times. J is TRBJ2-2 and V is TRBV30, with 11 bases fitting TRBD2. The CDR3 has 15 residues. The trim removed 4 bases at V and 4 bases at J, leaving 5 bases unmatched. Per the germline V gene, CDR1 is GTSNPN and CDR2 is SVGIG (reference sequence). CDR3: CAWKLAGAITGELFF. The CDR3 DNA follows: TGTGCCTGGAAACTAGCGGGGGCTATCACCGGGGAGCTGTTTTTT.